This record looks at one T cell receptor (beta chain) sequence and its context. This receptor's antigen is unknown. No clone much larger than this one lies a single base away; base qualities are absent. This record comes from a study of lymphopenia after photon versus proton radiotherapy (dated by TCRdb to about 2019). A note on the overall study: The immunological effects of photon versus proton radiation therapy were compared in patients with gastrointestinal tumors who developed high-grade lymphopenia. The study aimed to characterize how the two radiation modalities differ in their impact on the immune system. The cohort included some 20 patients with gastrointestinal tumors who developed lymphopenia after receiving either photon or proton therapy. What the authors observed across the whole study: Once the lymphocyte count had reached its nadir, the repertoires of photon-treated patients showed oligoclonal expansion, particularly of CD8+ Temra cells, and this expansion drove the decline in diversity. During treatment, patients who received proton therapy stayed relatively stable, whereas patients who received photon therapy lost naive T cells and TCR diversity and gained effector/memory populations. The survival association was assessed only in patients who died, and better survival with proton therapy was presented by the authors as a possibility rather than a demonstrated result. Across the cohort, among patients who died, a greater drop in TCR diversity after the nadir was inversely correlated with overall survival time.

Spanning cysteine to phenylalanine, the CDR3 consists of 13 amino acids. Only the CDR3 region is kept as DNA, spanning 39 bases read in frame from base 1. Per the germline V gene, MNHNS is the CDR1 and SASEGT is the CDR2. Germline trimming: 6 bases from V, 8 bases from J; junction bases outside gene matches: 5. The library was generated by the immunoSEQ multiplex PCR assay. T cell repertoires were profiled with deep sequencing of rearranged TCR beta loci together with multiparametric flow cytometry. Drawn from immuneACCESS, this table holds only the in-frame rearrangements with V and J called that TCRdb kept. Clones are partly lost; checked studies trace under half to an unresolved V gene and leave the rest unexplained. The sample records some 70,000 clones, more than 75% of which are singletons. The ten top clones hold under 14% of the sample.

The clonotype originates from a man of 80 years or more with esophageal cancer. Specimen: peripheral blood, collected from a patient treated with proton-based radiotherapy. Recombination joined TRBV6-1 with TRBJ1-4, with 8 bases in between that match TRBD1. The nucleotides read TGTGCCAGCAGATGGACAGGGAACGAAAAACTGTTTTTT. Its protein is CASRWTGNEKLFF.